Listed below are T cell receptor beta chains from one sample, sequenced in a study of blood T cell repertoires in COVID-19. Sequenced by immunoSEQ multiplex PCR; TCRdb stores in-frame clones only, minus some. The table includes around 170,000 clones, roughly four fifths detected once. The material sequenced was peripheral blood. Receptors originate from a woman in her 70s with COVID-19, enrolled during active disease. The CDR3 runs from the conserved cysteine through the conserved F or W. D genes are given only for firm matches. Only some rows state a clone size, as once, few, many or a class for expanded clones.

clone size	J gene	D gene	V gene	CDR3 protein	CDR3 DNA
-	TRBJ1-4	-	TRBV12-3/TRBV12-4	CASSFGVEKLFF	TGTGCCAGCAGTTTCGGTGTTGAAAAACTGTTTTTT
once	TRBJ1-4	-	TRBV28	CASSPHGGYNEKLFF	TGTGCCAGCAGTCCTCATGGGGGGTATAATGAAAAACTGTTTTTT
-	TRBJ1-4	-	TRBV18	CASSPTGNPNEKLFF	TGTGCCAGCTCACCGACAGGAAACCCTAATGAAAAACTGTTTTTT
-	TRBJ2-7	-	TRBV7-2	CASSLARESSYEQYF	TGTGCCAGCAGCTTAGCCCGGGAGAGCTCCTACGAGCAGTACTTC
-	TRBJ1-5	TRBD1	TRBV7-2	CASSSGQALQPQHF	TGTGCCAGCAGCTCGGGACAGGCGCTACAGCCCCAGCATTTT
-	TRBJ1-1	TRBD1	TRBV6-5	CASSYSSRQGEAFF	TGTGCCAGCAGTTACTCGAGTAGACAGGGAGAAGCTTTCTTT
many	TRBJ1-1	TRBD1	TRBV7-9	CASIPRDRVTEAFF	TGTGCCAGCATCCCCCGGGACAGGGTAACTGAAGCTTTCTTT
-	TRBJ2-4	TRBD1	TRBV28	CASSLYGWTGAKNIQYF	TGTGCCAGCAGTTTATACGGCTGGACAGGGGCCAAAAACATTCAGTACTTC
-	TRBJ2-2	TRBD1	TRBV18	CASSLTTGGRNTGELFF	TGTGCCAGCTCTCTAACAACAGGGGGCAGAAACACCGGGGAGCTGTTTTTT
-	TRBJ2-7	-	TRBV5-1	CASSRGPSYEQYF	TGCGCCAGCAGCCGCGGGCCCTCCTACGAGCAGTACTTC
few	TRBJ1-1	TRBD1	TRBV6-4	CASRPDRGRGAFF	TGTGCCAGCAGGCCGGACAGGGGGCGCGGAGCTTTCTTT
-	TRBJ1-1	-	TRBV28	CASRGQGKKTEAFF	TGTGCCAGCCGTGGGCAGGGGAAAAAGACTGAAGCTTTCTTT
-	TRBJ2-3	TRBD1	TRBV29-1	CSVAGTGITDTQYF	TGCAGCGTTGCAGGGACAGGGATCACAGATACGCAGTATTTT
-	TRBJ1-1	-	TRBV5-5	CASRELRWGEAFF	TGTGCCAGCAGGGAACTGCGGTGGGGCGAAGCTTTCTTT
once	TRBJ1-5	TRBD1	TRBV28	CASNQGVQPQHF	TGTGCCAGCAACCAGGGGGTTCAGCCCCAGCATTTT
-	TRBJ2-7	-	TRBV29-1	CSVVGGSYYEQYF	TGCAGCGTTGTCGGCGGATCCTACTACGAGCAGTACTTC
-	TRBJ2-7	TRBD1	TRBV3-1/TRBV3-2	CASSQNPGQSYEQYF	TGTGCCAGCAGCCAGAATCCGGGACAGTCCTACGAGCAGTACTTC
-	TRBJ2-5	TRBD1	TRBV5-4	CASSSQGVGETQYF	TGTGCCAGCAGCTCACAGGGGGTGGGAGAGACCCAGTACTTC
-	TRBJ2-1	-	TRBV18	CASSPPAGTTIYNEQFF	TGTGCCAGCTCACCACCGGCGGGCACTACGATTTACAATGAGCAGTTCTTC
-	TRBJ2-1	TRBD2	TRBV6-5	CASTSSGPYNEQFF	TGTGCCAGCACTTCTAGCGGACCTTACAATGAGCAGTTCTTC
-	TRBJ2-7	TRBD2	TRBV6-5	CASSPTSGREYEQYF	TGTGCCAGCAGCCCGACTAGCGGGAGGGAGTACGAGCAGTACTTC
-	TRBJ2-7	-	TRBV28	CASSLRRGVSYEQYF	TGTGCCAGCAGTTTACGCAGGGGCGTCTCCTACGAGCAGTACTTC